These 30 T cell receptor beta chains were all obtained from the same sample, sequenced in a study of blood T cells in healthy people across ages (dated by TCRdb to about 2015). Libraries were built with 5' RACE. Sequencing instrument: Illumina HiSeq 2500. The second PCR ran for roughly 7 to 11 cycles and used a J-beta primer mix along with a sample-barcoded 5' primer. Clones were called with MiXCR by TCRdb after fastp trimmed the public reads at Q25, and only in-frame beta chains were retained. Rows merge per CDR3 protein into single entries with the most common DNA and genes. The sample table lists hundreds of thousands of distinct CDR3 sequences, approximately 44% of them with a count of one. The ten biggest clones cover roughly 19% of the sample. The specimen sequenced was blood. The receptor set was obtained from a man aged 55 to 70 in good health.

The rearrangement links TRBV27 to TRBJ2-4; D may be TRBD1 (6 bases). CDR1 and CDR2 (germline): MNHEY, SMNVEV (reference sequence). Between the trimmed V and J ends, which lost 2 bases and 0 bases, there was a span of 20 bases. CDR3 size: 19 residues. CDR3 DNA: TGTGCCAGCAGTTTAAGGAGCAGTCGGGACATATTAGCCAAAAACATTCAGTACTTC. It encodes CASSLRSSRDILAKNIQYF.

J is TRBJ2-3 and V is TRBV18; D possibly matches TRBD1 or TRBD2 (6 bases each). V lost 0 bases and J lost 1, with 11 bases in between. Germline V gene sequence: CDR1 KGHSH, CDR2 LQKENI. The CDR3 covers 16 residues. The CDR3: CASSPPSGAGTDTQYF. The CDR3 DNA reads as TGTGCCAGCTCACCACCGTCGGGGGCTGGCACAGATACGCAGTATTTT.

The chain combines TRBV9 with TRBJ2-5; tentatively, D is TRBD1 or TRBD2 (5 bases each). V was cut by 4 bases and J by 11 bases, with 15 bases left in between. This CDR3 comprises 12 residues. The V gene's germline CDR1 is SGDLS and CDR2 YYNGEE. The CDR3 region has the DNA TGTGCCAGCAGCTGGGACGGGCAGGAGCAGTACTTC. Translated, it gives CASSWDGQEQYF.

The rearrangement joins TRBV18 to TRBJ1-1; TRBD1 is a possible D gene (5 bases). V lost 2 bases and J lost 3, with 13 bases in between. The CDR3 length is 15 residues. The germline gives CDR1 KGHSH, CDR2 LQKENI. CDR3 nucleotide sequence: TGTGCCAGCTCACCAACGGGACGGGGAGACACTGAAGCTTTCTTT. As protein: CASSPTGRGDTEAFF.

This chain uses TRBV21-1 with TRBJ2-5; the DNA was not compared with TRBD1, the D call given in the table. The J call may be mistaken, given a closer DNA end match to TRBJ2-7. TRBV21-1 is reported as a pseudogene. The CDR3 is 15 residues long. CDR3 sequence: CASSTKSTGRDEQYF. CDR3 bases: TGTGCCAGCAGCACCAAATCTACAGGGCGCGACGAGCAGTACTTC.

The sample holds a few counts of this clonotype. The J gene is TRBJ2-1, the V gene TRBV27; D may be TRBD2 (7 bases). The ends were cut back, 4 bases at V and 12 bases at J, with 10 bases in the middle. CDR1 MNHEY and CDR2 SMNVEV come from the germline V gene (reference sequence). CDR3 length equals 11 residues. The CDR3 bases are TGTGCCAGCAGTTGGGGGGGCTTGCAGTTCTTC. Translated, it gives CASSWGGLQFF.

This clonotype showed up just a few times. CDR3 DNA sequence: TGCGCCAGCAGCTCCGACGACAGGGAACCCTACACCTTC. This codes for CASSSDDREPYTF. The chain is built from TRBV5-1 and TRBJ1-2, with 7 nucleotides matching TRBD1. V lost 3 bases, J lost 10 bases, and 9 bases stayed unmatched. Germline CDR1 SGHRS, CDR2 YFSETQ. The CDR3 extends over 13 amino acids.

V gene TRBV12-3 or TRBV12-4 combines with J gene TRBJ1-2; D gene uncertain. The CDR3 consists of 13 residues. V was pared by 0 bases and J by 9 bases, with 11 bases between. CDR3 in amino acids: CASSLAQLSSYTF. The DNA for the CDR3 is TGTGCCAGCAGTTTAGCACAGCTTAGTAGCTACACCTTC.

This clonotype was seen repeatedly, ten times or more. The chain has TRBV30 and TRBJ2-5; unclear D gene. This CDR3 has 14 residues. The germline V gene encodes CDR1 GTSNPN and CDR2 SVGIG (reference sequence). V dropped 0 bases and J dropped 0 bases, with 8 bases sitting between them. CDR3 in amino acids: CAWSVLRDQETQYF. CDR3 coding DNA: TGTGCCTGGAGTGTACTCCGGGACCAAGAGACCCAGTACTTC.

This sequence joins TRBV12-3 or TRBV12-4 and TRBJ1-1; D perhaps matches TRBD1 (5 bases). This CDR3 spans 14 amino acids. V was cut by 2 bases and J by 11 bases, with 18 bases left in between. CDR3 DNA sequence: TGTGCCAGCAGTTTATCGTTAGGTAACAGGCCGGCTTTCTTT. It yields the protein CASSLSLGNRPAFF.

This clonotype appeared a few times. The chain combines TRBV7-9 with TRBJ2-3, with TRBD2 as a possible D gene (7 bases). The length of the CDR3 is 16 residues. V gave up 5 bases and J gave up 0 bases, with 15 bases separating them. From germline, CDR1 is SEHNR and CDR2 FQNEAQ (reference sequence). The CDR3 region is CASSPWGRGSTDTQYF. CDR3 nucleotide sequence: TGTGCCAGCAGCCCCTGGGGGCGGGGGAGCACAGATACGCAGTATTTT.

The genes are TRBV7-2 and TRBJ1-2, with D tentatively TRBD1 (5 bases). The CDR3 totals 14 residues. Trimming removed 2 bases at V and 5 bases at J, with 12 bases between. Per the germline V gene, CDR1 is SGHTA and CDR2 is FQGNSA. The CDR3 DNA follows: TGTGCCAGCAGCTTATCCGGGACGGAGTATGGCTACACCTTC. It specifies CASSLSGTEYGYTF.

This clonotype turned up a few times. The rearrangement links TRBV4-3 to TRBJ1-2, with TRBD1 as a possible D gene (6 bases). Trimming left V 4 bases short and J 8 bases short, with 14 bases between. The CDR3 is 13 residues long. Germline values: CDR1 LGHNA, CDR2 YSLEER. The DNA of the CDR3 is TGCGCCAGCAGCCCGGCCGGGGGGCTAGGCTACACCTTC. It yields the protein CASSPAGGLGYTF.

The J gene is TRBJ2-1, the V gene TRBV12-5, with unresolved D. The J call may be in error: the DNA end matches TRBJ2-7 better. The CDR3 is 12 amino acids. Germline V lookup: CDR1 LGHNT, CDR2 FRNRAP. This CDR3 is CASKVGNNEQYF. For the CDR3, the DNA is TGTGCTAGTAAAGTGGGGAACAATGAGCAGTACTTC.

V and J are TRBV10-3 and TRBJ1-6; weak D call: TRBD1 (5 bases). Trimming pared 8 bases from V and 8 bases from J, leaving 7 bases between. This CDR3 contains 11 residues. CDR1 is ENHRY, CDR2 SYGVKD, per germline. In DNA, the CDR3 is TGTGCCATCGGGACGGATTCACCCCTCCACTTT. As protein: CAIGTDSPLHF.

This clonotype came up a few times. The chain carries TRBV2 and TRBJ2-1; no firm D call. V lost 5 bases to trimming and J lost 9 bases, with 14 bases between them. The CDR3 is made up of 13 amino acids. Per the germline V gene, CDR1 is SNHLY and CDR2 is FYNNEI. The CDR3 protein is CASSTGHSGEQFF. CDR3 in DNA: TGTGCCAGCAGTACGGGTCACTCCGGTGAGCAGTTCTTC.

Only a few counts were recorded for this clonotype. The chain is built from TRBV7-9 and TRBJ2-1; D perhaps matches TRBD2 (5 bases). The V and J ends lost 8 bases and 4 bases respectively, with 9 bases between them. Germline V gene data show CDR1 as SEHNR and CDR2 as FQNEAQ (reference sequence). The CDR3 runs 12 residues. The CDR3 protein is CASESGYNEQFF. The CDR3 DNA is TGTGCCAGCGAGAGCGGATACAATGAGCAGTTCTTC.

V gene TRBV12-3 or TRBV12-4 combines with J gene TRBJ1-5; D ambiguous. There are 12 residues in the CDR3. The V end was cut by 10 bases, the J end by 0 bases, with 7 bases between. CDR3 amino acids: CATRGSNQPQHF. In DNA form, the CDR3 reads TGTGCCACCCGGGGTAGCAATCAGCCCCAGCATTTT.

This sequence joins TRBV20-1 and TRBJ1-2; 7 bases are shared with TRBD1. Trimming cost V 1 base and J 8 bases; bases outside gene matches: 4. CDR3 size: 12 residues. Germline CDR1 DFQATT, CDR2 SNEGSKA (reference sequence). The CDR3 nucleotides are TGCAGTGCTAGAGTGAGAGGGGGCGGCTACACCTTC. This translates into CSARVRGGGYTF.

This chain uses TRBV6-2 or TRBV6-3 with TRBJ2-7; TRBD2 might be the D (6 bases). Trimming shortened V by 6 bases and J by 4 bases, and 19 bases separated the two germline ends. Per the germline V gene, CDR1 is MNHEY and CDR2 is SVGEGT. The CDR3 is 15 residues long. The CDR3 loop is CASRKTGGSIYEQYF. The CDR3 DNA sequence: TGTGCCAGCAGGAAAACCGGGGGATCCATATACGAGCAGTACTTC.

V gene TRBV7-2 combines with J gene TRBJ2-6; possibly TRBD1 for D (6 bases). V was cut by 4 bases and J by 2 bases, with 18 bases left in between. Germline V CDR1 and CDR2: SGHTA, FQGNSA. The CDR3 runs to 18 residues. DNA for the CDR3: TGTGCCAGCAGCTCACAGGGAATACAGTTTCCTGGGGCCAACGTCCTGACTTTC. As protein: CASSSQGIQFPGANVLTF.

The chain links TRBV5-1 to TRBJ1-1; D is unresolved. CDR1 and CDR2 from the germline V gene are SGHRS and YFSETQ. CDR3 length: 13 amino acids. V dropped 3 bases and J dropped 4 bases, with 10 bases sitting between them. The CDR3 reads CASSWAGGTEAFF. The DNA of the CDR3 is TGCGCCAGCAGCTGGGCCGGTGGCACTGAAGCTTTCTTT.

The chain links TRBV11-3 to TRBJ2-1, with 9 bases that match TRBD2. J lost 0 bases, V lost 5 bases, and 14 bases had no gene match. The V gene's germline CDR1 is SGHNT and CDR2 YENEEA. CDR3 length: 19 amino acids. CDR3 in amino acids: CASSPGLAGVRSSYNEQFF. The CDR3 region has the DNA TGTGCCAGCAGCCCGGGCTTAGCGGGGGTTCGCAGCTCCTACAATGAGCAGTTCTTC.

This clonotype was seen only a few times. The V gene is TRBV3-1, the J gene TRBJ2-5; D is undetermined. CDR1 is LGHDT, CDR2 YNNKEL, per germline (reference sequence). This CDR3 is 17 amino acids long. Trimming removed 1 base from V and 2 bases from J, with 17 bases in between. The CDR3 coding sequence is TGTGCCAGCAGCCAAGTCCGAGCCCGCTCCTTTCAAGAGACCCAGTACTTC. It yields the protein CASSQVRARSFQETQYF.

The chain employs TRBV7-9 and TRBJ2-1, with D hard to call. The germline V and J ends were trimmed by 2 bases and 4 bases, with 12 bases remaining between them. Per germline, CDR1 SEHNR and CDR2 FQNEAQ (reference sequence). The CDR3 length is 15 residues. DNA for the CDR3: TGTGCCAGCAGCTTACTGGTTGACGGTTACAATGAGCAGTTCTTC. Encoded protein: CASSLLVDGYNEQFF.

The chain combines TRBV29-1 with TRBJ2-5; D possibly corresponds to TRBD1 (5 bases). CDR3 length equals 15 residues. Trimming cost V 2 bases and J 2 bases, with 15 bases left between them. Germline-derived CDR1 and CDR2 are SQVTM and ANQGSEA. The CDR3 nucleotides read TGCAGCGTTGAACTGAGAAGGACACTACAAGAGACCCAGTACTTC. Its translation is CSVELRRTLQETQYF.

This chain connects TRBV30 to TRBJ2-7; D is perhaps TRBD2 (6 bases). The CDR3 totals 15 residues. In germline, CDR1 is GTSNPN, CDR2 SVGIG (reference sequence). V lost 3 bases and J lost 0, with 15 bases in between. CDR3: CAWSRDSKVSYEQYF. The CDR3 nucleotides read TGTGCCTGGAGCCGGGACTCAAAAGTCTCCTACGAGCAGTACTTC.

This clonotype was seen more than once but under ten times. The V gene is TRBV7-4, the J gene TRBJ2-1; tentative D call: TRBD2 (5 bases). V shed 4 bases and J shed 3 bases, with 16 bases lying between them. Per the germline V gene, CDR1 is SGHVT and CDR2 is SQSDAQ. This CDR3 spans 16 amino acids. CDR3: CASSWMTRGLYNEQFF. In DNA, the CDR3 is TGTGCCAGCAGCTGGATGACACGGGGTCTCTACAATGAGCAGTTCTTC.

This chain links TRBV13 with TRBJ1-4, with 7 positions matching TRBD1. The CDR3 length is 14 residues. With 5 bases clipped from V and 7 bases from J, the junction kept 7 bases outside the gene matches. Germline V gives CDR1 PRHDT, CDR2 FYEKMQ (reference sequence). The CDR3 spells CASSLQGKSEKLFF. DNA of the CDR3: TGTGCCAGCAGCCTACAGGGGAAGTCTGAAAAACTGTTTTTT.

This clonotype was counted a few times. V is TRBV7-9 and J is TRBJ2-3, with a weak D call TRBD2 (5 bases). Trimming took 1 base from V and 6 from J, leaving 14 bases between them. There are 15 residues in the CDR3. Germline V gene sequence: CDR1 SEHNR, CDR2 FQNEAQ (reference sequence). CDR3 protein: CASSLERVKADTQYF. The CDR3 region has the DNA TGTGCCAGCAGCTTAGAGAGGGTCAAGGCGGATACGCAGTATTTT.